This TCR beta chain was sequenced during a study of T cell responses to AZD1222 COVID-19 vaccine. Study-level findings and limits: No day 14 peak samples; only post-peak repertoires were characterized.

Assay used: immunoSEQ multiplex PCR; TCRdb lists only in-frame clones, some missing. The data hold about 56,000 clones, with 80% to 90% observed a single time. V was trimmed by 7 bases and J by 2 bases, leaving 12 bases between them. CDR3 length: 12 amino acids. The germline CDR1 and CDR2 sequences are SQVTM and ANQGSEA. In regard to this clone: Its antigen is unidentified.

The chain links TRBV29-1 to TRBJ2-7, with D maybe TRBD1 (6 bases). This TCR derives from an adult in good health. The specimen was peripheral blood, collected on day 0 of AZD1222 vaccination. CDR3 bases: TGCAGCGCCCGGACAGTTACCTACGAGCAGTACTTC. It encodes CSARTVTYEQYF.